The 26 T cell receptor beta chains below were found in one sample sequenced in a study of blood T cell repertoires in COVID-19. The repertoire was sequenced with immunoSEQ multiplex PCR; TCRdb's copy has only in-frame clones and lacks some. Of 180,000 or so clones detected, about 87% appear once; the ten largest clones hold just under 2.5%. Sequenced material: peripheral blood. The source is a man aged 40-49 years with active or convalescent COVID-19.

The chain employs TRBV5-4 and TRBJ1-2, with 7 bases fitting TRBD1. V lost 7 bases to trimming and J lost 4 bases; unmatched junction nucleotides: 10. CDR1 is SGHNT and CDR2 is YYREEE in the germline V gene (reference sequence). The length of the CDR3 is 14 residues. In DNA form, the CDR3 reads TGTGCCAGCCGGACACAGGGGTTAGGCTATGGCTACACCTTC. It codes for CASRTQGLGYGYTF.

This chain connects TRBV18 to TRBJ2-3; a possible D gene is TRBD1 (6 bases). CDR1 and CDR2 from the germline V gene are KGHSH and LQKENI. This CDR3 region has 16 residues. With 6 bases removed from V and 1 base from J, the gap between germline ends came to 17 bases. CDR3 sequence (DNA): TGTGCCAGCTCCTTATTACAGGGTTATGGCACAGATACGCAGTATTTT. This sequence encodes CASSLLQGYGTDTQYF.

The chain has TRBV24-1 and TRBJ1-1, with 7 bases identical to TRBD1. The length of the CDR3 is 14 residues. Trimming at V came to 5 bases and at J to 2 bases, leaving 4 bases not matched to a gene. Germline V gene lookup returns CDR1 KGHDR and CDR2 SFDVKD. The CDR3 sequence is CATSAGTANTEAFF. CDR3 DNA: TGTGCCACCAGTGCTGGGACAGCCAACACTGAAGCTTTCTTT.

This chain connects TRBV10-3 to TRBJ2-3, with 8 bases aligning to TRBD2. The CDR3 is 16 amino acids. Germline CDR1 is ENHRY and CDR2 is SYGVKD. V trimming: 2 bases; J trimming: 3 bases; junction bases outside the gene matches: 7. In nucleotides, the CDR3 is TGTGCCATCAGTGAGGCACCGGGACTAGGGACAGATACGCAGTATTTT. It is translated as CAISEAPGLGTDTQYF.

Note on this clone: Other DNA sequences from this sample encode an identical CDR3 as well. This chain connects TRBV18 to TRBJ1-1; D remains ambiguous. Per the germline V gene, CDR1 is KGHSH and CDR2 is LQKENI. There are 14 residues in the CDR3. Trimming took off 6 bases at V and 2 bases at J, with 13 bases between the two ends. The CDR3 DNA reads TGTGCCAGCTCCAGACTGGCTCCAAACACTGAAGCTTTCTTT. This sequence encodes CASSRLAPNTEAFF.

The chain joins TRBV29-1 to TRBJ2-7, with D maybe TRBD2 (5 bases). Germline V gene sequence: CDR1 SQVTM, CDR2 ANQGSEA. V was cut by 6 bases and J by 3 bases, with 12 bases left in between. CDR3 length equals 12 residues. For the CDR3, the DNA is TGCAGCGTGGGAGACGCCCACTACGAGCAGTACTTC. Protein sequence: CSVGDAHYEQYF.

DNA of the CDR3: TGTGCCAGCAGCGTAGGGGGACAGGTGCAGTTCTTC. It codes for CASSVGGQVQFF. This chain connects TRBV9 to TRBJ2-1; 8 positions match TRBD1. Per germline, CDR1 SGDLS and CDR2 YYNGEE. Trimming removed 0 bases from V and 12 bases from J; junction bases left unmatched: 2. This CDR3 region has 12 residues.

The rearrangement joins TRBV5-1 to TRBJ2-5; 15 positions agree with TRBD2. The CDR3 spans 16 residues. Per germline, CDR1 SGHRS and CDR2 YFSETQ. V was clipped by 4 bases and J by 7 bases; unmatched bases: 8. As DNA, the CDR3 is TGCGCCAGCAGCCGGACTAGCGGGGGGGCCGGACGGACCCAGTACTTC. This codes for CASSRTSGGAGRTQYF.

The J gene is TRBJ1-1, the V gene TRBV6-6; maybe TRBD1 (6 bases). Per the germline V gene, CDR1 is MNHNY and CDR2 is SVGAGI (reference sequence). V was trimmed by 7 bases and J by 0 bases, leaving 15 bases between them. CDR3 length: 15 amino acids. CDR3 DNA: TGTGCCAGCACCAAACAGGGCCTAATGAACACTGAAGCTTTCTTT. Amino acids: CASTKQGLMNTEAFF.

Comments on this clone: Different DNA sequences within this sample yield the same CDR3. Here the CDR3 reads CASSSGSSNQPQHF. The DNA of the CDR3 is TGTGCCAGCAGTTCGGGGAGTAGCAATCAGCCCCAGCATTTT. This chain connects TRBV27 to TRBJ1-5; D is ambiguous. With 4 bases removed from V and 0 bases from J, the gap between germline ends came to 7 bases. This CDR3 spans 14 amino acids. Germline CDR1 MNHEY, CDR2 SMNVEV (reference sequence).

This rearrangement joins TRBV28 to TRBJ1-2; 8 nucleotides align to TRBD1. This CDR3 spans 14 amino acids. Trimming removed 1 base from V and 7 bases from J; junction bases left unmatched: 5. Germline V CDR1 and CDR2: MDHEN, SYDVKM. The CDR3 DNA follows: TGTGCCAGCAGTTTATACAGGGGGAGTTCTGGCTACACCTTC. It specifies CASSLYRGSSGYTF.

The sample holds a few counts of this clone. The V and J genes are TRBV3-1 (or the pseudogene TRBV3-2) and TRBJ1-2; 7 bases are shared with TRBD1. J lost 4 bases, V lost 3 bases, and 8 bases had no gene match. CDR3 length: 15 amino acids. From germline, CDR1 is LGHDT and CDR2 YNNKEL (reference sequence). CDR3: CASSHTGDGGYGYTF. CDR3 bases: TGTGCCAGCAGCCATACAGGGGATGGCGGCTATGGCTACACCTTC.

This chain joins TRBV5-1 and TRBJ2-7, with 7 bases fitting TRBD1. CDR3 length: 15 amino acids. The junction had 7 bases not matched to a gene; V was cut back by 0 bases and J by 4 bases. The germline V gene encodes CDR1 SGHRS and CDR2 YFSETQ. The CDR3 protein is CASSLGPGQQYEQYF. The CDR3 bases are TGCGCCAGCAGCTTGGGACCGGGACAGCAATACGAGCAGTACTTC.

The rearrangement uses TRBV2 and TRBJ2-5; 8 bases map to TRBD2. This CDR3 is 16 amino acids long. The V gene end was trimmed by 4 bases and the J gene end by 1 base; junction bases not matched to a gene: 8. Germline CDR1 reads SNHLY; CDR2 reads FYNNEI. The CDR3 spells CASSGSGGTFQETQYF. The CDR3 DNA reads TGTGCCAGCAGTGGGTCGGGGGGGACCTTCCAAGAGACCCAGTACTTC.

The chain couples TRBV19 to TRBJ1-2, with D uncertain. There are 13 residues in the CDR3. Trimming cost V 5 bases and J 7 bases, with 14 bases left between them. Per germline, CDR1 LNHDA and CDR2 SQIVND (reference sequence). This CDR3 reads CASSVQRAGGYTF. In DNA form, the CDR3 reads TGTGCCAGTAGTGTACAGAGAGCCGGTGGCTACACCTTC.

V is TRBV27 and J is TRBJ1-5; D not certain. Deletions cut 2 bases from V and 6 bases from J, with 11 bases between. This CDR3 spans 14 amino acids. The V gene's germline CDR1 is MNHEY and CDR2 SMNVEV (reference sequence). The CDR3 spells CASSLDPNTQPQHF. The CDR3 DNA is TGTGCCAGCAGTTTAGATCCTAATACTCAGCCCCAGCATTTT.

This sequence joins TRBV19 and TRBJ1-2, with 7 bases aligning to TRBD1. J gave up 3 bases and V 7 bases, and 8 bases lay outside the gene matches. The CDR3 totals 14 residues. In germline, CDR1 is LNHDA, CDR2 SQIVND (reference sequence). The DNA for the CDR3 is TGTGCCAGTACCGTAGACAGGGACCACTATGGCTACACCTTC. Encoded protein: CASTVDRDHYGYTF.

The chain joins TRBV6-5 to TRBJ1-6; D is unresolved. Between the trimmed V and J ends, which lost 0 bases and 1 base, there was a span of 7 bases. Germline values: CDR1 MNHEY, CDR2 SVGAGI. The CDR3 covers 16 residues. DNA for the CDR3: TGTGCCAGCAGTTACTCCGAGGGTTCCTATAATTCACCCCTCCACTTT. Encoded protein: CASSYSEGSYNSPLHF.

The chain couples TRBV6-2 or TRBV6-3 to TRBJ1-1, with D possibly matching TRBD1 (6 bases). Trimming cost V 1 base and J 0 bases, with 15 bases left between them. Per germline, CDR1 MNHEY and CDR2 SVGEGT. This CDR3 has 17 amino acids. The CDR3 here is CASSYYQYPGVNTEAFF. CDR3 DNA: TGTGCCAGCAGTTACTACCAATATCCAGGGGTGAACACTGAAGCTTTCTTT.

CDR3 sequence reads: CASWSGTGAYEQYF. DNA of the CDR3: TGTGCCAGTTGGTCGGGGACGGGAGCCTACGAGCAGTACTTC. The V gene is TRBV28, the J gene TRBJ2-7, with TRBD2 as a possible D gene (6 bases). CDR3 length equals 14 residues. CDR1 and CDR2 (germline): MDHEN, SYDVKM. V dropped 9 bases and J dropped 2 bases, with 17 bases sitting between them.

This chain uses TRBV30 with TRBJ1-2; 12 bases line up with TRBD1. Looked up from germline, CDR1 is GTSNPN and CDR2 is SVGIG (reference sequence). J was trimmed by 7 bases and V by 3 bases; bases with no gene match: 9. CDR3 length equals 15 residues. The CDR3 DNA sequence: TGTGCCTGGAGCCCCCCGGGACAGGGGGCAGGTGGCTACACCTTC. This encodes CAWSPPGQGAGGYTF.

CDR3 sequence: CASSPLGLNSLNTEAFF. For the CDR3, the DNA is TGTGCCAGCAGCCCATTGGGCCTCAACAGCTTGAACACTGAAGCTTTCTTT. The chain couples TRBV3-1 (or the pseudogene TRBV3-2) to TRBJ1-1; D is unresolved. Trimming removed 4 bases at V and 0 bases at J, with 18 bases between. This CDR3 has 17 residues. Germline loops: CDR1 LGHDT, CDR2 YNNKEL (reference sequence).

The J gene is TRBJ1-2, the V gene TRBV19, with 7 bases identical to TRBD1. Trimming at V came to 5 bases and at J to 10 bases, leaving 10 bases not matched to a gene. CDR1 is LNHDA, CDR2 SQIVND, per germline (reference sequence). The CDR3 loop spans 13 amino acids. The CDR3 region is CASSPDRPGSYTF. CDR3 DNA sequence: TGTGCCAGTAGTCCGGACAGGCCCGGGTCCTACACCTTC.

The V gene is TRBV12-3 or TRBV12-4, the J gene TRBJ1-2; 8 nucleotides align to TRBD1. The V gene end was trimmed by 5 bases and the J gene end by 8 bases; junction bases not matched to a gene: 7. The CDR3 runs to 13 residues. This chain's CDR3 is CASSPPQGGGYTF. The CDR3 region has the DNA TGTGCCAGCAGTCCGCCACAGGGGGGGGGCTACACCTTC.

The gene calls are TRBV10-3 and TRBJ1-1; the match to TRBD1 covers 10 bases. J gave up 4 bases and V 0 bases, and 11 bases lay outside the gene matches. The CDR3 has 18 amino acids. CDR1 and CDR2 from the germline V gene are ENHRY and SYGVKD. The CDR3 coding sequence is TGTGCCATCAGTGAGTCGCGGACAGGGGGTCGTCGAGTCACTGAAGCTTTCTTT. It translates to CAISESRTGGRRVTEAFF.

CDR3: CASSPTGIGSPLHF. CDR3 sequence (DNA): TGTGCCAGCTCACCAACGGGGATTGGCTCACCCCTCCACTTT. The V gene is TRBV18, the J gene TRBJ1-6; D is uncertain. The germline V and J ends were trimmed by 2 bases and 10 bases, with 12 bases remaining between them. Germline loops: CDR1 KGHSH, CDR2 LQKENI. CDR3 length: 14 amino acids.